This T cell receptor beta chain was observed in a study of CD8 T cells in ankylosing spondylitis. Findings of the study overall: A CD8+ phenotype characterized the disease-linked clones, which were relatively rare in peripheral blood. Prior literature has documented some motif variants in synovial fluid and blood from reactive arthritis. A TCR beta motif of eight or nine highly homologous variants seemed to mark ankylosing spondylitis blood.

TCRdb processed the 5' RACE reads anew with MiXCR; each CDR3 protein has one entry. The data contain approximately 500,000 distinct CDR3 sequences, roughly 13% of them singletons. This clonotype was recorded many times. The target antigen is unknown. The V end was cut by 7 bases, the J end by 8 bases, with 24 bases between. The CDR3 length is 16 residues. Germline CDR1 and CDR2: SGHTA and FQGNSA. This chain connects TRBV7-2 to TRBJ2-1; tentatively, D is TRBD1 (6 bases). This receptor was obtained from a male donor with ankylosing spondylitis. Input material: blood, either unsorted or a sorted T cell fraction (not recorded which). CDR3 coding DNA: TGTGCCAGCAACATCAACCGGGACATGGGGCCGGATGAGCAGTTCTTC. Its translation: CASNINRDMGPDEQFF.